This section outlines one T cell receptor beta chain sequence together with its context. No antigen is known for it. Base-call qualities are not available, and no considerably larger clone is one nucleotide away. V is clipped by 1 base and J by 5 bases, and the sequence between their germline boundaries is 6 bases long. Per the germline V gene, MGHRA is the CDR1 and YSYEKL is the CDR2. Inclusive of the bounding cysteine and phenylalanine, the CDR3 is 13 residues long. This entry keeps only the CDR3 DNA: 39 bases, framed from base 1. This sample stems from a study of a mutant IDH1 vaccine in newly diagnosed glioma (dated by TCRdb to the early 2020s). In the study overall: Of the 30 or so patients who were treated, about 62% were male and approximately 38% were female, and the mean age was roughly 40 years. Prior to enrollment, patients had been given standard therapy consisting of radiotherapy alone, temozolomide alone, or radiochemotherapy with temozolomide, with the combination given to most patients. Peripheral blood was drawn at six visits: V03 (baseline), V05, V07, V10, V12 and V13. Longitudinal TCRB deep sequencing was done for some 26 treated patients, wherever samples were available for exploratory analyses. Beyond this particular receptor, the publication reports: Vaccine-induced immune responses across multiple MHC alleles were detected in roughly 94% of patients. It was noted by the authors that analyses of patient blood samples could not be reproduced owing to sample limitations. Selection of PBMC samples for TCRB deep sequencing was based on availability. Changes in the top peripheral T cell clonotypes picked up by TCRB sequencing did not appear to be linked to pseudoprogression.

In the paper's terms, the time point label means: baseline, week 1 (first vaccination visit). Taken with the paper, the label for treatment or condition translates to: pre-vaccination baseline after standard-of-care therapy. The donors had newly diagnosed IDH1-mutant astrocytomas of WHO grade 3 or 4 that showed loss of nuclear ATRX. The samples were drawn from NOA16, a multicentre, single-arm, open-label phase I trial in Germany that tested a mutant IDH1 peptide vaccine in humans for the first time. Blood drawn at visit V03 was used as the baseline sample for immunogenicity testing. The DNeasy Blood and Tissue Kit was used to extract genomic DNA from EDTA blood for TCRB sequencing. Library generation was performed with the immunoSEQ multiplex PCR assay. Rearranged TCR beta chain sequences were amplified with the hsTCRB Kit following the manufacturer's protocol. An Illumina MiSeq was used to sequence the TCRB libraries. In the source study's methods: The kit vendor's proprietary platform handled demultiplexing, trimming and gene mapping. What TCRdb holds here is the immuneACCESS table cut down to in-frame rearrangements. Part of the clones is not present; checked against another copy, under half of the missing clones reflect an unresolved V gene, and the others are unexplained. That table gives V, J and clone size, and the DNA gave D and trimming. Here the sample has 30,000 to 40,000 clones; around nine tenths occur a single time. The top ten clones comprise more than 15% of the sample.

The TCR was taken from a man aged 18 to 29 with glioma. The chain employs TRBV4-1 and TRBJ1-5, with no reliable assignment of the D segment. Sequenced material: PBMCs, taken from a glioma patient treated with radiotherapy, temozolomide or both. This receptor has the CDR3 CASSQVGDQPQHF. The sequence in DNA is TGCGCCAGCAGCCAAGTGGGAGATCAGCCCCAGCATTTT.